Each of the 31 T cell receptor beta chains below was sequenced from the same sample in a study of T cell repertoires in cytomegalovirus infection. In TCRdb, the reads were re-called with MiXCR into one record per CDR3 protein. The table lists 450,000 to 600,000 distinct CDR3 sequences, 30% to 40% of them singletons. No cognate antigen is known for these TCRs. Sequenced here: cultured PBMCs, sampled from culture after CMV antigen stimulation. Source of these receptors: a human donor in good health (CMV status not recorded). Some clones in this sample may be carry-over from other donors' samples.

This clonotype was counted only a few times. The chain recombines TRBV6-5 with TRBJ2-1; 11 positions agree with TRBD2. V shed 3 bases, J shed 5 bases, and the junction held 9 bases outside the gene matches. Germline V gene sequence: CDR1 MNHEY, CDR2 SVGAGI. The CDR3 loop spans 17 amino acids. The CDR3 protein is CASSYRPSGRKDNEQFF. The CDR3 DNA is TGTGCCAGCAGTTATCGGCCTAGCGGGAGGAAGGACAATGAGCAGTTCTTC.

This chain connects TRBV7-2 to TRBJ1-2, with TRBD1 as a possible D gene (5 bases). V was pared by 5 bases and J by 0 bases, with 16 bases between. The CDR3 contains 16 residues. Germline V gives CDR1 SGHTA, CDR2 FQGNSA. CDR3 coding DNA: TGTGCCAGCAGCCCAGTCGCGGGGGACCCTAACTATGGCTACACCTTC. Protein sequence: CASSPVAGDPNYGYTF.

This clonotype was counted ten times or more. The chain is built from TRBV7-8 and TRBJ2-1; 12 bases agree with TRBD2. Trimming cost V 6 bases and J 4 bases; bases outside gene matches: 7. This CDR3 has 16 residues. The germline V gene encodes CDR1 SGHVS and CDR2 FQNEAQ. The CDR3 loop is CASSRGLAGRYNEQFF. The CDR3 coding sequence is TGTGCCAGCAGTCGAGGACTAGCGGGAAGGTACAATGAGCAGTTCTTC.

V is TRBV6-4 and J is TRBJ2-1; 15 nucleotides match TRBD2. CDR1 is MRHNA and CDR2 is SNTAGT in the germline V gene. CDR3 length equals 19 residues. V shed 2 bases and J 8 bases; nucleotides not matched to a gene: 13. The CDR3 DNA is TGTGCCAGCAGTGACGGACGAGTTAGGGGACTAGCGGGAGGCTATGAGCAGTTCTTC. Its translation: CASSDGRVRGLAGGYEQFF.

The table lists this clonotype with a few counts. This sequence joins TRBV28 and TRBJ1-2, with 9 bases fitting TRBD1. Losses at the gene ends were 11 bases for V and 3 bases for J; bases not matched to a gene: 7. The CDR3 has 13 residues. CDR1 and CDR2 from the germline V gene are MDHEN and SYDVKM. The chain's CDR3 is CAAEGQGYYGYTF. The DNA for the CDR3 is TGTGCCGCGGAGGGACAGGGATACTATGGCTACACCTTC.

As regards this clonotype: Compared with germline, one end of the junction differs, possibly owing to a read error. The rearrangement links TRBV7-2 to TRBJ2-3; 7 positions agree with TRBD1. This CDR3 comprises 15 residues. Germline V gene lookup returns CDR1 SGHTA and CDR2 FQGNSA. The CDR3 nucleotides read TGCTCAAGTAGGTCTTGGACAGGAAGCACAGATACGCAGTATTTT. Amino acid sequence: CSSRSWTGSTDTQYF.

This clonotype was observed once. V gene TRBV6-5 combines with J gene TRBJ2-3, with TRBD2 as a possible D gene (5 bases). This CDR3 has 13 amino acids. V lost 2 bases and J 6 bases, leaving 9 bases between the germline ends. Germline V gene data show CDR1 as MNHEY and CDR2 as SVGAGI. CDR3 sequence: CASSYTRTDTQYF. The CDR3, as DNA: TGTGCCAGCAGTTACACTAGGACGGATACGCAGTATTTT.

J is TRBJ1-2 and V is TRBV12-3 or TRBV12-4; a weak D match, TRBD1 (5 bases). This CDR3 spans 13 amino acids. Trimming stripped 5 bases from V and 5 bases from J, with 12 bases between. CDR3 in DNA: TGTGCCAGCAGTACCGGGACCGCGTATGGCTACACCTTC. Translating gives CASSTGTAYGYTF.

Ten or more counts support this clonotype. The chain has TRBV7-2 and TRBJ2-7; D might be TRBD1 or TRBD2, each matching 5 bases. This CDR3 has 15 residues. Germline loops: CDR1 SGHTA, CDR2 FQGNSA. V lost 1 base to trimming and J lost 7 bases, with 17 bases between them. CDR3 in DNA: TGTGCCAGCAGCTTAGATCCAGGGAGTAGAAGGGAGCAGTACTTC. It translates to CASSLDPGSRREQYF.

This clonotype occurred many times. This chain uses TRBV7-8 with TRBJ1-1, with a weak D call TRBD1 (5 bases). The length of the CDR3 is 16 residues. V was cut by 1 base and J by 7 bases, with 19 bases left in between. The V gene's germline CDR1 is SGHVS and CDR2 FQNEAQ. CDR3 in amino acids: CASSLVGVGGFDEAFF. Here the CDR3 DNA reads TGTGCCAGCAGCTTAGTAGGGGTAGGAGGATTCGATGAAGCTTTCTTT.

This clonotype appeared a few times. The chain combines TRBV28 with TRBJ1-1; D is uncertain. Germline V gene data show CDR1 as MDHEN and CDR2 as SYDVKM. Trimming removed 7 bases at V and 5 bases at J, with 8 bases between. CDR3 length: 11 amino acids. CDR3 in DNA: TGTGCCAGCATGTTGGAGACTGAAGCTTTCTTT. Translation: CASMLETEAFF.

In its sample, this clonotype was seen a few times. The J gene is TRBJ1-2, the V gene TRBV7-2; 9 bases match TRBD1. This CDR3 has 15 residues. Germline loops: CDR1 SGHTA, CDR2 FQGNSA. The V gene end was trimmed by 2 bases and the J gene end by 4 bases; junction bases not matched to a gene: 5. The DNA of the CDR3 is TGTGCCAGCAGCTTAAGCCCGGACAGGGGCTATGGCTACACCTTC. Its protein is CASSLSPDRGYGYTF.

The CDR3 nucleotides are TGTGCCAGCATCGCCCGGGAGGGGACCGGGGAGCTGTTTTTT. Translated: CASIAREGTGELFF. The V call is TRBV2, the J call TRBJ2-2; 8 bases map to TRBD2. This CDR3 region has 14 residues. Trimming removed 7 bases from V and 5 bases from J; junction bases left unmatched: 6. From germline, CDR1 is SNHLY and CDR2 FYNNEI.

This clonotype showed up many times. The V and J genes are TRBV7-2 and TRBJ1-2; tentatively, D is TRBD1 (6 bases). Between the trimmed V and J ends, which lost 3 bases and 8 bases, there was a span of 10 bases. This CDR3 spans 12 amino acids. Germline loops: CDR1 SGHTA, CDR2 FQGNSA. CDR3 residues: CASSFGGSGYTF. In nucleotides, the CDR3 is TGTGCCAGCAGCTTCGGGGGCAGCGGCTACACCTTC.

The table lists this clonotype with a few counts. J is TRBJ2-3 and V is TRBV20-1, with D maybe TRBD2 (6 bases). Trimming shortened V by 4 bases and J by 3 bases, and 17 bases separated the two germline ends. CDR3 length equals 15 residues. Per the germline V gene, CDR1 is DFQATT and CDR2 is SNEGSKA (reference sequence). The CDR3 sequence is CSAKGRRVGTDTQYF. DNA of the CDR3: TGCAGTGCTAAGGGGAGGAGGGTTGGGACAGATACGCAGTATTTT.

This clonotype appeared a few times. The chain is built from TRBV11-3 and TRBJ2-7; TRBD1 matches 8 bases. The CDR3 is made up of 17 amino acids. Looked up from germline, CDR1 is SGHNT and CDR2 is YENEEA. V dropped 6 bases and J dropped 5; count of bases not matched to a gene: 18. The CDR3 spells CASSSRLGQGTSDEQYV. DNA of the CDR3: TGTGCCAGCAGTTCGCGCCTTGGACAGGGAACGTCGGACGAGCAGTACGTC.

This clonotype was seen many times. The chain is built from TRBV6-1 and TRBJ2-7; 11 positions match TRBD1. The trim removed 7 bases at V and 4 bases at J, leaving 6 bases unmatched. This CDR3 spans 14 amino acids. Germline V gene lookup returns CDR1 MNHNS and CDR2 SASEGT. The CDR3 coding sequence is TGTGCCAGCAATAAGGACAGGGGGCGATACGAGCAGTACTTC. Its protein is CASNKDRGRYEQYF.

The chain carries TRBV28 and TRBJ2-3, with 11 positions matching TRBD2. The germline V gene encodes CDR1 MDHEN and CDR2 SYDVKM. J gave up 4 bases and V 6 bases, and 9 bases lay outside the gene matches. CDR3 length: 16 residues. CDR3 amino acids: CASSLPGTSGADTQYF. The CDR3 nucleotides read TGTGCCAGCAGCCTTCCCGGGACTAGCGGAGCAGATACGCAGTATTTT. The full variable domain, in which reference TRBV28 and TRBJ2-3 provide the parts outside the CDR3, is DVKVTQSSRYLVKRTGEKVFLECVQDMDHENMFWYRQDPGLGLRLIYFSYDVKMKEKGDIPEGYSVSREKKERFSLILESASTNQTSMYLCASSLPGTSGADTQYFGPGTRLTVL.

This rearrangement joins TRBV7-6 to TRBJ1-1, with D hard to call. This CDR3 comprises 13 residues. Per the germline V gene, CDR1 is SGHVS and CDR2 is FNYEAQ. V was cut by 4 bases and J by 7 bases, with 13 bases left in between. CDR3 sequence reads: CASSSPQGYEAFF. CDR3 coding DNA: TGTGCCAGCAGCTCCCCCCAAGGCTATGAAGCTTTCTTT.

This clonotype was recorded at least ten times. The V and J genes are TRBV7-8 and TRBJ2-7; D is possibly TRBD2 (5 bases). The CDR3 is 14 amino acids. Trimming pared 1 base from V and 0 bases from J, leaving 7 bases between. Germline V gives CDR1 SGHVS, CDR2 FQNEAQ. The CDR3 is CASSLVRDSYEQYF. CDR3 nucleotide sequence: TGTGCCAGCAGCTTAGTCCGGGACTCCTACGAGCAGTACTTC.

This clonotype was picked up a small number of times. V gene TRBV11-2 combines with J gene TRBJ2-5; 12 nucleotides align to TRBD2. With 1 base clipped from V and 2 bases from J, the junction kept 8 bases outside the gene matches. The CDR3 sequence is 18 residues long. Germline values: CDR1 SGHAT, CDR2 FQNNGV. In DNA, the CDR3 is TGTGCCAGCAGCTTAGTAGTTCCGACTAGCGGGAGACAAGAGACCCAGTACTTC. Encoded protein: CASSLVVPTSGRQETQYF.

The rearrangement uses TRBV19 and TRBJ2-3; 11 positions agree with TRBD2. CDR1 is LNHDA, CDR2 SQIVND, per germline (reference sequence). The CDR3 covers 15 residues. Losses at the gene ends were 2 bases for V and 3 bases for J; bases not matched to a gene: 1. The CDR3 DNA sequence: TGTGCCAGTAGTATAACTAGCGGGAGTACAGATACGCAGTATTTT. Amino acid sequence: CASSITSGSTDTQYF.

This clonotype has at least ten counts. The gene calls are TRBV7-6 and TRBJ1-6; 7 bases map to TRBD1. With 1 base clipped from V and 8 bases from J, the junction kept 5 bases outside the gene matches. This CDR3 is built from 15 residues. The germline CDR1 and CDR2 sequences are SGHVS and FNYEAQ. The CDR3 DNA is TGTGCCAGCAGCTTAGACAGGGGCGCAGATTCACCCCTCCACTTT. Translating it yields CASSLDRGADSPLHF.

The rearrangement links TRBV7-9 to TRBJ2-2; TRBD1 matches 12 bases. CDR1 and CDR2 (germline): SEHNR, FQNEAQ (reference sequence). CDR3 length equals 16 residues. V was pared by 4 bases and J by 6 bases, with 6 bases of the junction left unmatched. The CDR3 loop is CASSWGQGAMAGELFF. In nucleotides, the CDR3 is TGTGCCAGCAGCTGGGGACAGGGGGCAATGGCCGGGGAGCTGTTTTTT. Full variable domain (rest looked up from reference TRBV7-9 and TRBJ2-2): DTGVSQNPRHKITKRGQNVTFRCDPISEHNRLYWYRQTLGQGPEFLTYFQNEAQLEKSRLLSDRFSAERPKGSFSTLEIQRTEQGDSAMYLCASSWGQGAMAGELFFGEGSRLTVL.

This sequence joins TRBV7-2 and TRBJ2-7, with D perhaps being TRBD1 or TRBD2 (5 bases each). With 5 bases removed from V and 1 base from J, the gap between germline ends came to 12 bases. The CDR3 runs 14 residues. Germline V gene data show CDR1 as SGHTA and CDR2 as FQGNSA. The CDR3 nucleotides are TGTGCCAGCAGCGCCCCAGGGACGTCCTACGAGCAGTACTTC. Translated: CASSAPGTSYEQYF. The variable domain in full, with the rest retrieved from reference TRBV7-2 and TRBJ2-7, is GAGVSQSPSNKVTEKGKDVELRCDPISGHTALYWYRQSLGQGLEFLIYFQGNSAPDKSGLPSDRFSAERTGGSVSTLTIQRTQQEDSAVYLCASSAPGTSYEQYFGPGTRLTVT.

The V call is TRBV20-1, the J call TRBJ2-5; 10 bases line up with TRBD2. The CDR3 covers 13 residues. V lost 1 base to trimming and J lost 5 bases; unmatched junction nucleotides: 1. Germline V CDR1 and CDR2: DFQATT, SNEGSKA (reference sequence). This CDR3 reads CSARVSGRETQYF. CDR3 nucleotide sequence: TGCAGTGCTAGAGTTAGCGGGAGGGAGACCCAGTACTTC.

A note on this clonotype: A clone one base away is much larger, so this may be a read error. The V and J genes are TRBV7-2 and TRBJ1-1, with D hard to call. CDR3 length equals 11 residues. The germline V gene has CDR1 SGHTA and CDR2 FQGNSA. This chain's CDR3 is CASSLGGEALF. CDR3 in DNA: TGTGCCAGCAGCTTGGGAGGTGAAGCTCTCTTT.

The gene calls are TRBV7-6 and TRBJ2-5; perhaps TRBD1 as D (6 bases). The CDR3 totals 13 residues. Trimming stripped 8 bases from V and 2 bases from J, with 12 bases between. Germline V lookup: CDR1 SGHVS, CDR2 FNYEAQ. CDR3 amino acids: CASRRDTQETQYF. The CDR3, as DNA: TGTGCCAGCCGACGGGACACTCAAGAGACCCAGTACTTC.

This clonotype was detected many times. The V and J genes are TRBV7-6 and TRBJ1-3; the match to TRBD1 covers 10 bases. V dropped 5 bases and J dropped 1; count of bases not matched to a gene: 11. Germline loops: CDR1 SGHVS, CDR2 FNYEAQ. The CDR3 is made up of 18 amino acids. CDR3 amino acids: CASSAGTGVRRSGNTIYF. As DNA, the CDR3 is TGTGCCAGCAGCGCCGGGACAGGGGTTCGTAGGTCTGGAAACACCATATATTTT.

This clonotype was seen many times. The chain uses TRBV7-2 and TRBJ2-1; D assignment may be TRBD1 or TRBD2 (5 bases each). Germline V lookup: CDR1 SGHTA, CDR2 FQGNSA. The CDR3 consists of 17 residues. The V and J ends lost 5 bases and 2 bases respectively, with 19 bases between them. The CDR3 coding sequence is TGTGCCAGCAGCGAGGGCTACACGGGGCTCCCCTACAATGAGCAGTTCTTC. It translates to CASSEGYTGLPYNEQFF.

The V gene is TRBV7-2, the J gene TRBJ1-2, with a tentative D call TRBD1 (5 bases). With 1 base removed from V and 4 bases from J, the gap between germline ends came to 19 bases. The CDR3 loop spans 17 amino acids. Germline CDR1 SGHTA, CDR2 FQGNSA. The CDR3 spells CASSLVVRDGRLYGYTF. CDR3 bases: TGTGCCAGCAGCTTAGTAGTCCGGGACGGGAGACTCTATGGCTACACCTTC. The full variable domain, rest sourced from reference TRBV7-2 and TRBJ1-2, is GAGVSQSPSNKVTEKGKDVELRCDPISGHTALYWYRQSLGQGLEFLIYFQGNSAPDKSGLPSDRFSAERTGGSVSTLTIQRTQQEDSAVYLCASSLVVRDGRLYGYTFGSGTRLTVV.